Sequencing of this TCR beta chain was carried out in a study of monozygotic twins with inflammatory bowel disease (dated by TCRdb to the late 2010s). For the study in its entirety: A total of around 30 monozygotic twin pairs were included in the full study, comprising nine German pairs (four IBD-concordant, five IBD-discordant) and 19 IBD-discordant Danish pairs. Disease-associated traits were sought mainly through comparisons between IBD patients and their genetically identical healthy co-twins within discordant pairs. Each individual had, on average, about 151 000 unique TCRalpha sequences and 181 000 unique TCRbeta sequences available for analysis.

About this clonotype itself: Its antigen is still unknown.

The paper as a whole reports these results and caveats: Repertoire similarity did not differ between concordant and discordant twins, possibly due to limited statistical power. TCRbeta repertoire diversity, by inverse Simpson index, was decreased in IBD patients compared with their healthy co-twins. Background noise and inter-individual variability may have been introduced into the repertoires by the differing immunosuppressive treatments among patients. Fewer clonotypes were shared with other individuals by IBD patients than by healthy twins, most markedly in patients showing signs of disease activity. Distinction between different T cell subtypes could not be achieved in the analysis. No single strong signal or clonotype linked to IBD turned up in the results, so the idea that one exists was not supported.

From each donor, a roughly 2.5 ml peripheral blood sample was collected into PAXgene tubes and stored at -80 degrees C. Without T cell sorting, total RNA was isolated from whole blood using the PAXgene blood miRNA kit on an automated QIAcube. Deep TCRalpha and TCRbeta repertoire profiling with unique molecular barcoding was performed on peripheral blood of monozygotic twin pairs concordant or discordant for inflammatory bowel disease. Smoking habits were recorded for all twin pairs, and each individual was classified as a current, former or never smoker. Libraries came from 5' RACE. For each TCR library, approximately 4,000 ng of total RNA was used. For each sample, cDNA was synthesized in eight separate reactions using SMARTScribe reverse transcriptase. Unique molecular identifiers containing a 6-nucleotide sample barcode were introduced through template switching during cDNA synthesis. TCRalpha and TCRbeta cDNA was amplified by two nested PCRs of around 16 and 10 cycles, with bead purification after each PCR. Before amplification, cDNA was treated with uracil DNA-glycosylase and purified using the QIAquick PCR purification kit. The second PCR added Illumina TruSeq-compatible adapters along with sample-specific barcodes. Library quality and concentration were assessed using TapeStation and Qubit, and roughly 5 ng of each library was pooled. Sequencing of the pooled libraries was done on an Illumina HiSeq2500 single-index Rapid Run using custom sequencing primers and 2 x 100 bp reads. The source study handled its data this way. MiGEC version 1.2.6 was used for UMI-based consensus assembly to correct PCR and sequencing errors. MiXCR version 2.1.1 was used for V(D)J alignment, clonotype assembly and CDR3 extraction. To normalise gene usage, clonotype sharing and MAIT/NKT TCR abundance, the top 1000, 10 000 and 20 000 clonotypes in each sample were analysed. Diversity was computed as the inverse Simpson index with the vegan R package after downsampling to 27 000 UMIs. Paired Mann-Whitney U tests were applied to discordant twin pairs, with Benjamini-Hochberg correction for multiple testing. Based on TCRdb reprocessing of the reads, there is one entry per CDR3 protein sequence, and DNA is missing. The V and J calls, along with clone size, are taken from TCRdb and not from the paper's own processing. In this sample's table one finds a few hundred thousand distinct CDR3 sequences. The ten biggest clones cover 2% to 3% of the sample.

From the cysteine up to the phenylalanine, the CDR3 has a length of 12 residues. No DNA appears here. Per the germline V gene, SGDLS is the CDR1 and YYNGEE is the CDR2. Sample: blood. This sequence originates from a human donor with ulcerative colitis or Crohn's disease, or a healthy co-twin of an affected twin (not recorded which). In this chain, TRBV9 is recombined with TRBJ2-3; TCRdb reports TRBD1, a call that lacks DNA to check it against. The CDR3 is CASTRWPDTQYF. The full variable domain, with segments outside the CDR3 supplied by the reference TRBV9 and TRBJ2-3 proteins, appears as DSGVTQTPKHLITATGQRVTLRCSPRSGDLSVYWYQQSLDQGLQFLIQYYNGEERAKGNILERFSAQQFPDLHSELNLSSLELGDSALYFCASTRWPDTQYFGPGTRLTVL.